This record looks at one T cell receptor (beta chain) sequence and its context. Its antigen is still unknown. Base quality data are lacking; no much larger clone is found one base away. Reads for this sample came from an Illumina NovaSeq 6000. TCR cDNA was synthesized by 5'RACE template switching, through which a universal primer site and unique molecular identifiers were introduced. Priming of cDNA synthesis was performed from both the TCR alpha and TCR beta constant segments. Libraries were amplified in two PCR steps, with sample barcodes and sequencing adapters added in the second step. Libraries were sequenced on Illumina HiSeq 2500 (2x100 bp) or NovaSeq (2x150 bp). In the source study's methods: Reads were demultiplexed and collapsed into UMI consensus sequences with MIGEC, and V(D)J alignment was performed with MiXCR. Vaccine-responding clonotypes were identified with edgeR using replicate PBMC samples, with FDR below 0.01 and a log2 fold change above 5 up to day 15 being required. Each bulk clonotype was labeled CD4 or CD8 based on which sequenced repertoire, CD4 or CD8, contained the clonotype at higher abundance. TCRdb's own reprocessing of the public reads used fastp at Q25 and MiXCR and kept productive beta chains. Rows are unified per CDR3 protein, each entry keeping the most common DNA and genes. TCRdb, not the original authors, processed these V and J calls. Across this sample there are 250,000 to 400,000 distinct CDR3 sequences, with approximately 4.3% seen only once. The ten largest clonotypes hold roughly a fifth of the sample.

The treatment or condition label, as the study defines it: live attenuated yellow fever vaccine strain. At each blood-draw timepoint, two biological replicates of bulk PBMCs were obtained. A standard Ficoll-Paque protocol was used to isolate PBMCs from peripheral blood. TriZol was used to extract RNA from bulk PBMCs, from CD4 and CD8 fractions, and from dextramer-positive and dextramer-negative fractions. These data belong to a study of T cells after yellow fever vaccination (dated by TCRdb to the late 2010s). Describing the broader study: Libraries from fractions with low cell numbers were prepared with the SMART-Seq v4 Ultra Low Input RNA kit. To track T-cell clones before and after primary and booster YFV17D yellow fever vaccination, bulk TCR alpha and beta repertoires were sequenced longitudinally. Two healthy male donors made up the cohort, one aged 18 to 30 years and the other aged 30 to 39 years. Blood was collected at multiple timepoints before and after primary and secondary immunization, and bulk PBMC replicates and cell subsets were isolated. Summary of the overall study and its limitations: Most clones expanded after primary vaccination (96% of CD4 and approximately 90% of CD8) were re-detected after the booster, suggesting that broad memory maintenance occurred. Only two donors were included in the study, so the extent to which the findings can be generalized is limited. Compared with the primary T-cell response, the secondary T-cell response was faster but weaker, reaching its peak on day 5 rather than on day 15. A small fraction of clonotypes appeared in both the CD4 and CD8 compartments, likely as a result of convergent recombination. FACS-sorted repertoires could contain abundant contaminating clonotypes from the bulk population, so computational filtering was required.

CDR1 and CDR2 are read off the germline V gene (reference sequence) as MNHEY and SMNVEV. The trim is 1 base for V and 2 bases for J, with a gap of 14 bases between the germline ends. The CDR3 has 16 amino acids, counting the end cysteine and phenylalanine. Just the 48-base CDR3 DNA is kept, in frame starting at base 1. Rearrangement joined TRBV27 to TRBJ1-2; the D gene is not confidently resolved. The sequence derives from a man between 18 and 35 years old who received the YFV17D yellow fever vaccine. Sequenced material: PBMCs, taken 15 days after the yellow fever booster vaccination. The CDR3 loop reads CASSLLGQERNYGYTF. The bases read TGTGCCAGCAGTTTATTAGGCCAAGAGCGGAACTATGGCTACACCTTC.